This T cell receptor beta chain was captured by sequencing in a study of CD8 T cells in Susac syndrome. This clonotype showed up just once. Random hexamers were used to reverse transcribe roughly 0.45 to 1 ug of RNA. TCRdb re-derived calls from the immunoSEQ multiplex PCR reads in MiXCR, one entry per CDR3 protein. The sample yields 95,000 to 150,000 distinct CDR3 sequences, 94% seen once. Trimming cost V 1 base and J 4 bases; bases outside gene matches: 1. CDR3 length: 15 amino acids. Germline CDR1 is SGHTA and CDR2 is FQGNSA. From blood CD8+ and CD4+ T cells, the TCR beta chain was sequenced. The rearrangement uses TRBV7-2 and TRBJ1-1; the match to TRBD1 covers 12 bases. Sequencing input: CD4+ T cells from PBMCs. This sequence originates from a human donor in good health. CDR3 nucleotides: TGTGCCAGCAGCTTAGGGGGACAGGGGGCCACTGAAGCTTTCTTT. Residues: CASSLGGQGATEAFF. The full variable domain, with the rest looked up from reference TRBV7-2 and TRBJ1-1, is GAGVSQSPSNKVTEKGKDVELRCDPISGHTALYWYRQSLGQGLEFLIYFQGNSAPDKSGLPSDRFSAERTGGSVSTLTIQRTQQEDSAVYLCASSLGGQGATEAFFGQGTRLTVV.